This TCR beta chain was sequenced during a study of PD-1 blockade in mismatch repair-deficient tumors. General study results and limits: After pembrolizumab, tumor-resident clones rose rapidly, then generally contracted before radiologic responses.

Germline V CDR1 and CDR2: SGHNT, YYREEE (reference sequence). This CDR3 is built from 17 residues. The V end lost 2 bases, the J end lost 0 bases, and 14 bases lay between the germline ends. About this clone itself: Its antigen remains unknown.

Sequencing used immunoSEQ multiplex PCR; TCRdb keeps in-frame clones, though not all of them. The data show some 130,000 clones, with 88% seen just once and 12% held by the top ten. The receptor was isolated from an adult with mismatch repair-deficient cancer. This chain connects TRBV5-4 to TRBJ2-2, with D unclear. This specimen was peripheral blood, taken roughly 67 weeks after starting pembrolizumab. The CDR3 is CASSFDRSQPNTGELFF. CDR3 DNA: TGTGCCAGCAGCTTTGATCGATCCCAGCCGAACACCGGGGAGCTGTTTTTT. The full variable domain, completed using reference TRBV5-4 and TRBJ2-2, is ETGVTQSPTHLIKTRGQQVTLRCSSQSGHNTVSWYQQALGQGPQFIFQYYREEENGRGNFPPRFSGLQFPNYSSELNVNALELDDSALYLCASSFDRSQPNTGELFFGEGSRLTVL.